The 23 T cell receptor beta chains below were found in one sample sequenced in a study of blood T cell repertoires in COVID-19. The method was immunoSEQ multiplex PCR; TCRdb's version includes in-frame clones alone and lacks a portion of them. The data show some 200,000 clones, around nine tenths seen once. The sample consisted of peripheral blood. All receptors come from a man between 18 and 29 years old with active or convalescent COVID-19.

V usage is TRBV7-2 and J usage is TRBJ2-2; possible D gene TRBD1, 6 bases. V lost 1 base, J lost 6 bases, and 9 bases lay in between. Germline-derived CDR1 and CDR2 are SGHTA and FQGNSA. CDR3 size: 14 residues. CDR3 nucleotide sequence: TGTGCCAGCAGCTTAGTGTGGGGGCCCGGGGAGCTGTTTTTT. This sequence encodes CASSLVWGPGELFF. Looking up the rest from reference TRBV7-2 and TRBJ2-2 gives the full variable domain: GAGVSQSPSNKVTEKGKDVELRCDPISGHTALYWYRQSLGQGLEFLIYFQGNSAPDKSGLPSDRFSAERTGGSVSTLTIQRTQQEDSAVYLCASSLVWGPGELFFGEGSRLTVL.

The CDR3 is CASSFGTTLGTGELFF. CDR3 coding DNA: TGTGCCAGCAGTTTTGGGACTACCCTGGGCACCGGGGAGCTGTTTTTT. The V gene is TRBV6-5, the J gene TRBJ2-2; 7 nucleotides line up with TRBD2. The germline V gene encodes CDR1 MNHEY and CDR2 SVGAGI. This CDR3 is 16 amino acids long. J was trimmed by 4 bases and V by 4 bases; bases with no gene match: 9.

V is TRBV4-3 and J is TRBJ2-3; TRBD2 is a possible D gene (6 bases). Deletions cut 0 bases from V and 0 bases from J, with 19 bases between. The CDR3 runs to 19 residues. Germline CDR1 and CDR2: LGHNA and YSLEER. The CDR3 sequence is CASSQDPPAGLTSTDTQYF. Written as DNA, the CDR3 is TGCGCCAGCAGCCAAGACCCCCCCGCGGGATTGACTAGCACAGATACGCAGTATTTT.

V and J are TRBV2 and TRBJ2-7, with TRBD1 identical over 12 bases. With 8 bases clipped from V and 6 bases from J, the junction kept 8 bases outside the gene matches. The CDR3 is made up of 14 amino acids. Per germline, CDR1 SNHLY and CDR2 FYNNEI. CDR3 DNA sequence: TGTGCCAGCGTGTGGGGACAGGGGGCCCCCGAGCAGTACGTC. It specifies CASVWGQGAPEQYV.

The genes are TRBV10-1 and TRBJ2-7; D ambiguous. The CDR3 sequence is 14 residues long. The V gene's germline CDR1 is WNHNN and CDR2 SYGVQD (reference sequence). V lost 1 base and J lost 6, with 13 bases in between. The CDR3 region has the DNA TGCGCCAGCAGTGAGTATCGTCCTTCGGGCGAGCAGTACGTC. Amino acids: CASSEYRPSGEQYV.

The J gene is TRBJ1-1, the V gene TRBV7-3, with D possibly being TRBD1 (5 bases). Trimming shortened V by 4 bases and J by 3 bases, and 9 bases separated the two germline ends. The CDR3 runs 13 residues. Germline CDR1 SGHTA, CDR2 FQGTGA. CDR3 protein: CASSSGVDTEAFF. The CDR3 DNA reads TGTGCCAGCAGCTCGGGGGTGGACACTGAAGCTTTCTTT. Full variable domain (missing parts from reference TRBV7-3 and TRBJ1-1): GAGVSQTPSNKVTEKGKYVELRCDPISGHTALYWYRQSLGQGPEFLIYFQGTGAADDSGLPNDRFFAVRPEGSVSTLKIQRTERGDSAVYLCASSSGVDTEAFFGQGTRLTVV.

The rearrangement uses TRBV28 and TRBJ1-1; 8 nucleotides agree with TRBD1. The ends lost 8 bases at V and 3 bases at J; junction bases unmatched: 5. Germline CDR1 and CDR2: MDHEN and SYDVKM. CDR3 length: 13 amino acids. CDR3 nucleotides: TGTGCCAGCGCCGGGACAGGTTACACTGAAGCTTTCTTT. This sequence encodes CASAGTGYTEAFF. Based on the CDR3 plus reference TRBV28 and TRBJ1-1, the full variable domain is DVKVTQSSRYLVKRTGEKVFLECVQDMDHENMFWYRQDPGLGLRLIYFSYDVKMKEKGDIPEGYSVSREKKERFSLILESASTNQTSMYLCASAGTGYTEAFFGQGTRLTVV.

The V call is TRBV28, the J call TRBJ1-4, with D maybe TRBD1 (6 bases). Trimming pared 6 bases from V and 8 bases from J, leaving 16 bases between. The CDR3 spans 14 residues. Looked up from germline, CDR1 is MDHEN and CDR2 is SYDVKM. As DNA, the CDR3 is TGTGCCAGCAGCGACCCCGGGACAAAGGAAAAACTGTTTTTT. It specifies CASSDPGTKEKLFF.

The chain employs TRBV6-5 and TRBJ1-1; the match to TRBD1 covers 8 bases. Losses at the gene ends were 6 bases for V and 8 bases for J; bases not matched to a gene: 8. This CDR3 contains 13 residues. Germline values: CDR1 MNHEY, CDR2 SVGAGI. The CDR3 sequence: CASRGGQGKEAFF. The DNA for the CDR3 is TGTGCCAGCAGGGGCGGACAGGGCAAAGAAGCTTTCTTT.

Only a few counts were recorded for this clone. This chain uses TRBV4-2 with TRBJ1-6; D possibly corresponds to TRBD1 (6 bases). CDR3 length: 18 amino acids. V lost 1 base and J 1 base, leaving 14 bases between the germline ends. Germline V gene sequence: CDR1 LGHNA, CDR2 YNFKEQ. For the CDR3, the DNA is TGTGCCAGCAGCCAAGCAGAGGGGGTTTCGTCCTATAATTCACCCCTCCACTTT. Protein: CASSQAEGVSSYNSPLHF.

The rearrangement joins TRBV27 to TRBJ2-1, with D perhaps TRBD2 (5 bases). This CDR3 spans 15 amino acids. With 6 bases removed from V and 4 bases from J, the gap between germline ends came to 16 bases. Germline CDR1 is MNHEY and CDR2 is SMNVEV (reference sequence). CDR3 nucleotides: TGTGCCAGCAGGGGAGCGGCTAGCAGGTACAATGAGCAGTTCTTC. Translated: CASRGAASRYNEQFF.

The chain has TRBV11-2 and TRBJ1-6; the D is unclear. Germline V lookup: CDR1 SGHAT, CDR2 FQNNGV. CDR3 size: 13 residues. Trimming stripped 4 bases from V and 3 bases from J, with 4 bases between. The DNA of the CDR3 is TGTGCCAGCAGCTCCCACTATAATTCACCCCTCCACTTT. Translation gives CASSSHYNSPLHF.

The gene calls are TRBV7-2 and TRBJ2-1; TRBD1 agrees at 7 bases. Germline V CDR1 and CDR2: SGHTA, FQGNSA. This CDR3 is built from 15 residues. The J segment lost 5 bases and the V segment lost 4 bases, leaving 8 bases of the junction unmatched. The CDR3, as DNA: TGTGCCAGCAGCTACTACCGGGACAGAGACAATGAGCAGTTCTTC. Amino acids: CASSYYRDRDNEQFF.

This CDR3 reads CASSSPSGRKRDTQYF. CDR3 coding DNA: TGTGCCAGCAGTTCCCCTAGCGGGAGGAAAAGAGATACGCAGTATTTT. The chain carries TRBV6-2 or TRBV6-3 and TRBJ2-3, with 11 bases aligning to TRBD2. J gave up 5 bases and V 4 bases, and 8 bases lay outside the gene matches. The CDR3 has 16 residues. Germline V lookup: CDR1 MNHEY, CDR2 SVGEGT.

As regards this clone: Mismatch with germline at one junction end may stem from a read error. The V and J genes are TRBV9 and TRBJ2-3; 8 nucleotides agree with TRBD2. The CDR3 loop spans 15 amino acids. Germline V gene lookup returns CDR1 SGDLS and CDR2 YYNGEE. The CDR3 DNA sequence: TGTGCCAGCAGCCCCCGACTAGCGATCACAGATGCGCAGTATTTT. Protein: CASSPRLAITDAQYF.

This chain connects TRBV15 to TRBJ2-7, with TRBD2 matching over 8 bases. Trimming removed 0 bases from V and 6 bases from J; junction bases left unmatched: 10. This CDR3 is 16 amino acids long. Per germline, CDR1 LNHNV and CDR2 YYDKDF (reference sequence). The CDR3 coding sequence is TGTGCCACCAGCAGAGATCTGACTAGCGCAGTTGGCGAGCAGTACTTC. The encoded protein is CATSRDLTSAVGEQYF. The full variable domain, completed using reference TRBV15 and TRBJ2-7, is DAMVIQNPRYQVTQFGKPVTLSCSQTLNHNVMYWYQQKSSQAPKLLFHYYDKDFNNEADTPDNFQSRRPNTSFCFLDIRSPGLGDTAMYLCATSRDLTSAVGEQYFGPGTRLTVT.

The chain has TRBV28 and TRBJ1-1; D perhaps matches TRBD1 (5 bases). CDR1 and CDR2 from the germline V gene are MDHEN and SYDVKM. The V gene lost 8 bases and the J gene lost 8 bases, with 18 bases spanning the gap. CDR3 length equals 13 residues. The CDR3 DNA follows: TGTGCCAGCTACTTTGACAGCCTAGAAGAAGCTTTCTTT. This gives the protein CASYFDSLEEAFF.

The rearrangement joins TRBV6-2 or TRBV6-3 to TRBJ2-1; TRBD2 matches at 9 bases. CDR1 and CDR2 from the germline V gene are MNHEY and SVGEGT. The CDR3 runs to 18 residues. The V gene end was trimmed by 2 bases and the J gene end by 6 bases; junction bases not matched to a gene: 14. The CDR3 region has the DNA TGTGCCAGCAGTTACGCGGGTTCTACTAGCGGGTCGCCCAATGAGCAGTTCTTC. Translated: CASSYAGSTSGSPNEQFF.

This clone was observed once. The V and J genes are TRBV27 and TRBJ2-1; 14 bases are a match to TRBD2. Germline lookup yields CDR1 MNHEY and CDR2 SMNVEV (reference sequence). V lost 10 bases, J lost 2 bases, and 10 bases stayed unmatched. The CDR3 runs 17 residues. The CDR3 loop reads CATGLAGGPVTYNEQFF. Written as DNA, the CDR3 is TGTGCCACCGGACTAGCGGGAGGACCAGTCACCTACAATGAGCAGTTCTTC.

The chain is built from TRBV27 and TRBJ1-5, with unresolved D. The CDR3 consists of 16 residues. V was shortened by 5 bases and J by 0 bases, with 14 bases between the two germline ends. CDR1 is MNHEY and CDR2 is SMNVEV in the germline V gene (reference sequence). CDR3 sequence: CASSPHLSISNQPQHF. In DNA form, the CDR3 reads TGTGCCAGCAGTCCCCATCTGAGCATTAGCAATCAGCCCCAGCATTTT.

The V call is TRBV27, the J call TRBJ2-7; 7 bases are a match to TRBD1. Germline assignment: CDR1 MNHEY and CDR2 SMNVEV (reference sequence). V was pared by 5 bases and J by 5 bases, with 9 bases of the junction left unmatched. The CDR3 runs 14 residues. CDR3 sequence (DNA): TGTGCCAGCAGTCTTGGGAATACAGGGGACGAGCAGTACTTC. The encoded protein is CASSLGNTGDEQYF.

This chain connects TRBV28 to TRBJ2-2, with a possible D match to TRBD1 (7 bases). Deletions cut 7 bases from V and 2 bases from J, with 26 bases between. The germline V gene has CDR1 MDHEN and CDR2 SYDVKM. The CDR3 spans 19 residues. The CDR3 region has the DNA TGTGCCAGCACAACATCAGGAGGGGCGGGACAGAAAAACACCGGGGAGCTGTTTTTT. This sequence encodes CASTTSGGAGQKNTGELFF.

This clone has only one observation. The rearrangement joins TRBV3-1 (or the pseudogene TRBV3-2) to TRBJ2-1, with D unresolved. V was trimmed by 2 bases and J by 8 bases, leaving 13 bases between them. Looked up from germline, CDR1 is LGHDT and CDR2 is YNNKEL (reference sequence). The CDR3 has 14 amino acids. DNA of the CDR3: TGTGCCAGCAGCCAACCTGGCAGTCGTCATGAGCAGTTCTTC. Translating it yields CASSQPGSRHEQFF.